This TCR beta chain appears in the sequencing data of a study of blood T cell repertoires in COVID-19. Across the whole study: Material from acute and convalescent COVID-19 was sourced from the United States, Italy and Spain.

Authors' data handling: Reference gene primer amplification gave nucleated cell count estimates. Sequenced by immunoSEQ multiplex PCR; TCRdb stores in-frame clones only, minus some. V and J calls and clone size are copied from that table; D and trimming were computed from the DNA. Here the sample spans approximately 150,000 clones, roughly 89% being singletons. This clonotype was sampled from a human donor in a cohort sampled during active COVID-19. The specimen sequenced was peripheral blood.

The CDR3 DNA reads as TGCGCCAGCAGCCCACGCGATGGTGGGAACACTGAAGCTTTCTTT. This translates into CASSPRDGGNTEAFF. This chain joins TRBV4-1 and TRBJ1-1; D unresolved. Trimming removed 4 bases at V and 1 base at J, with 13 bases between. The CDR3 is made up of 15 amino acids. The germline gives CDR1 MGHRA, CDR2 YSYEKL.